This T cell receptor (beta chain) was observed in a study of Graves' ophthalmopathy and Graves' hyperthyroidism. Study details: At the time of initial diagnosis and before any treatment, peripheral blood was collected.

The CDR3 sequence is 17 residues long. The ends lost 6 bases at V and 3 bases at J; junction bases unmatched: 15. CDR1 is MNHEY and CDR2 is SVGEGT in the germline V gene. This clonotype was observed at least ten times. RNA transcripts yielded amplified TCR beta CDR3 regions. HTBI primers were employed in first-round RT-PCR, then a second-round multiplex PCR followed. TCRdb reprocessed the multiplex PCR reads with MiXCR, giving one entry per CDR3 protein. The sample yields about 400,000 distinct CDR3 sequences, about 18% seen once. The chain combines TRBV6-2 or TRBV6-3 with TRBJ1-1; 8 bases match TRBD1. This TCR was sampled from a woman under 30 with Graves' ophthalmopathy. The sample consisted of peripheral blood. The CDR3 is CASRPQDRDRFDTEAFF. The CDR3 DNA sequence: TGTGCCAGCAGACCCCAGGACAGGGATCGGTTTGACACTGAAGCTTTCTTT.